The following is a T cell receptor (beta chain) sequence with its context. The protocol was immunoSEQ multiplex PCR, while the TCRdb copy is restricted to in-frame clones and leaves out a portion. The sample lists about 54,000 clones, less than 95% occurring once. The data derive from a study of technical replicates of blood from four donors. CDR1 SGHRS and CDR2 YFSETQ come from the germline V gene. V lost 0 bases to trimming and J lost 2 bases, with 11 bases between them. The CDR3 covers 15 residues. The chain carries TRBV5-1 and TRBJ1-1; possibly TRBD1 for D (5 bases). Material: T cells isolated from PBMCs. The sequence came from a human donor in good health. The CDR3 sequence: CASSLEFRGNTEAFF. CDR3 coding DNA: TGCGCCAGCAGCTTGGAATTTAGGGGCAACACTGAAGCTTTCTTT.